The 7 T cell receptor beta chains given below trace back to one sample, sequenced in a study of a mutant IDH1 vaccine in newly diagnosed glioma. These receptors have no known antigen. The protocol was immunoSEQ multiplex PCR, while the TCRdb copy is restricted to in-frame clones and leaves out a portion. This table has tens of thousands of clones, 80% to 85% appearing once. The time point denotes: week 35, safety follow-up. In the vaccine, a single dose held 300 ug of the mutant IDH1 20-mer peptide, along with topical imiquimod. The specimen was PBMCs, collected from a glioma patient whose treatment included an IDH1 peptide vaccine. The origin of the receptors is a woman aged 40 to 50 with glioma. Some clones in this sample may be carry-over from other donors' samples.

Only one count was recorded for this clone. The genes are TRBV9 and TRBJ2-7, with TRBD2 matching 7 bases. This CDR3 has 14 amino acids. Germline lookup yields CDR1 SGDLS and CDR2 YYNGEE. Losses at the gene ends were 0 bases for V and 4 bases for J; bases not matched to a gene: 4. Written as DNA, the CDR3 is TGTGCCAGCAGCGTAGCCCAAGCGGGGTACGAGCAGTACTTC. Translating gives CASSVAQAGYEQYF.

This chain connects TRBV4-1 to TRBJ1-1; D ambiguous. Per the germline V gene, CDR1 is MGHRA and CDR2 is YSYEKL. Trimming stripped 3 bases from V and 1 base from J, with 6 bases between. CDR3 length: 13 residues. The CDR3 loop reads CASSHSGNTEAFF. The CDR3 region has the DNA TGCGCCAGCAGCCATTCGGGGAACACTGAAGCTTTCTTT.

This clone is categorized as medium-sized. The chain is built from TRBV7-2 and TRBJ1-6, with 7 bases that match TRBD1. The CDR3 spans 15 residues. V shed 3 bases and J 5 bases; nucleotides not matched to a gene: 4. Per the germline V gene, CDR1 is SGHTA and CDR2 is FQGNSA. CDR3 DNA: TGTGCCAGCAGCTTGGTCCAGGGGGATAATTCACCCCTCCACTTT. It codes for CASSLVQGDNSPLHF. Using reference TRBV7-2 and TRBJ1-6 for the parts outside the CDR3, the full variable domain is GAGVSQSPSNKVTEKGKDVELRCDPISGHTALYWYRQSLGQGLEFLIYFQGNSAPDKSGLPSDRFSAERTGGSVSTLTIQRTQQEDSAVYLCASSLVQGDNSPLHFGNGTRLTVT.

This clone was observed once. J is TRBJ2-7 and V is TRBV28; no reliable D call. Germline V gene lookup returns CDR1 MDHEN and CDR2 SYDVKM. V was pared by 6 bases and J by 2 bases, with 14 bases between. The CDR3 consists of 14 residues. CDR3 bases: TGTGCCAGCAGACGGCCGGATCCTACCTACGAGCAGTACTTC. It encodes CASRRPDPTYEQYF.

The chain uses TRBV6-1 and TRBJ1-1; 8 nucleotides match TRBD1. The length of the CDR3 is 15 residues. Germline values: CDR1 MNHNS, CDR2 SASEGT. V was clipped by 3 bases and J by 0 bases; unmatched bases: 3. The CDR3 bases are TGTGCCAGCAGTGACAGGGGGCTGATGAACACTGAAGCTTTCTTT. It translates to CASSDRGLMNTEAFF.

This clone was counted once. The rearrangement uses TRBV6-6 and TRBJ1-2; no definite D call. The CDR3 has 14 amino acids. Germline-derived CDR1 and CDR2 are MNHNY and SVGAGI (reference sequence). V lost 4 bases and J lost 7, with 16 bases in between. CDR3: CASSSPQDRGGYTF. CDR3 DNA sequence: TGTGCCAGCAGTTCCCCCCAGGATAGAGGTGGCTACACCTTC.

This chain uses TRBV6-6 with TRBJ2-7, with 7 positions matching TRBD1. J lost 6 bases, V lost 2 bases, and 7 bases had no gene match. The CDR3 covers 14 residues. Looked up from germline, CDR1 is MNHNY and CDR2 is SVGAGI (reference sequence). CDR3 nucleotide sequence: TGTGCCAGCAGTTACCCCACAGGGGTCTGCGAGCAGTACTTC. Translated, it gives CASSYPTGVCEQYF.